These 27 T cell receptor beta chains originate from one sample sequenced in a study of T cells after posttransplantation cyclophosphamide. Cyclophosphamide on days +3 and +4 followed busulfan-fludarabine conditioning and a marrow graft. Generated by immunoSEQ multiplex PCR, the TCRdb table keeps only in-frame clones and is missing some. The repertoire shows about 7,500 clones, none seen only once; the top ten take 4.5% to 7%. Here the sequenced sample was PBMCs, taken after allogeneic stem cell transplant with posttransplant cyclophosphamide. The receptors were gathered from a male patient in his late teens or twenties who received an allogeneic stem cell transplant from an unrelated donor, was CMV-positive, and had acute and chronic GVHD. The graft donor may be the source of some T cells.

This clone was seen at least ten times. The chain employs TRBV6-5 and TRBJ1-6, with 7 bases matching TRBD1. Germline V gene sequence: CDR1 MNHEY, CDR2 SVGAGI. CDR3 length: 13 amino acids. With 10 bases clipped from V and 9 bases from J, the junction kept 9 bases outside the gene matches. CDR3 nucleotide sequence: TGTGCCACACAAGACAGGGCGGGTTCACCCCTCCACTTT. This translates into CATQDRAGSPLHF.

By share, this clone ranks as medium-sized. The chain combines TRBV18 with TRBJ1-2, with D uncertain. In germline, CDR1 is KGHSH, CDR2 LQKENI. The CDR3 extends over 15 amino acids. Deletions cut 3 bases from V and 0 bases from J, with 11 bases between. CDR3: CASSPGAGANYGYTF. CDR3 in DNA: TGTGCCAGCTCACCCGGAGCCGGAGCTAACTATGGCTACACCTTC.

This clone was seen at least ten times. Other DNA sequences from this sample encode an identical CDR3 as well. The V gene is TRBV11-3, the J gene TRBJ2-3, with 8 positions matching TRBD1. V was clipped by 6 bases and J by 5 bases; unmatched bases: 10. This CDR3 has 15 amino acids. The germline V gene has CDR1 SGHNT and CDR2 YENEEA. This chain's CDR3 is CASSPSTGDGDTQYF. The DNA of the CDR3 is TGTGCCAGCAGTCCCTCGACAGGGGATGGAGATACGCAGTATTTT.

Ten or more counts support this clone. V gene TRBV6-1 combines with J gene TRBJ1-1, with D possibly TRBD1 on 5 matching bases. V was trimmed by 3 bases and J by 2 bases, leaving 16 bases between them. This CDR3 is built from 16 residues. From germline, CDR1 is MNHNS and CDR2 SASEGT. The CDR3 reads CASSDARAQINTEAFF. CDR3 DNA sequence: TGTGCCAGCAGTGACGCCAGGGCCCAGATTAACACTGAAGCTTTCTTT.

This clone was counted ten times or more. The chain recombines TRBV5-6 with TRBJ1-4, with D maybe TRBD1 (6 bases). CDR3 size: 14 residues. Per the germline V gene, CDR1 is SGHDT and CDR2 is YYEEEE. The V end was cut by 0 bases, the J end by 9 bases, with 12 bases between. The chain's CDR3 is CASSLGRGIQKLFF. In DNA form, the CDR3 reads TGTGCCAGCAGCTTGGGCAGGGGAATTCAAAAACTGTTTTTT.

There are many counts of this clone. J is TRBJ1-5 and V is TRBV19; D not resolved. The V gene's germline CDR1 is LNHDA and CDR2 SQIVND (reference sequence). The germline V and J ends were trimmed by 8 bases and 0 bases, with 8 bases remaining between them. There are 13 residues in the CDR3. DNA of the CDR3: TGTGCCAGTCAGGATTATAGCAATCAGCCCCAGCATTTT. It encodes CASQDYSNQPQHF.

This clone was counted ten times or more. The chain has TRBV6-1 and TRBJ2-5, with 7 bases fitting TRBD1. In germline, CDR1 is MNHNS, CDR2 SASEGT. The ends lost 1 base at V and 3 bases at J; junction bases unmatched: 5. This CDR3 comprises 15 residues. CDR3 amino acids: CASSEDSRGKETQYF. Written as DNA, the CDR3 is TGTGCCAGCAGTGAAGATTCCAGGGGGAAAGAGACCCAGTACTTC.

There are many counts of this clone. The chain combines TRBV4-1 with TRBJ2-3; D might be TRBD2 (6 bases). The V gene lost 4 bases and the J gene lost 3 bases, with 11 bases spanning the gap. This CDR3 has 14 amino acids. Per the germline V gene, CDR1 is MGHRA and CDR2 is YSYEKL. Written as DNA, the CDR3 is TGCGCCAGCAGCCTGACTAGGGAGACAGATACGCAGTATTTT. Translation gives CASSLTRETDTQYF.

The J gene is TRBJ2-4, the V gene TRBV28, with a tentative D call TRBD1 (6 bases). V was cut by 2 bases and J by 4 bases, with 18 bases left in between. The CDR3 extends over 17 amino acids. The V gene's germline CDR1 is MDHEN and CDR2 SYDVKM. The chain's CDR3 is CASSLERGPTGKNIQYF. The CDR3 nucleotides read TGTGCCAGCAGTTTAGAGCGAGGTCCAACAGGGAAAAACATTCAGTACTTC.

There are many counts of this clone. The chain has TRBV11-2 and TRBJ1-2; 9 bases match TRBD1. This CDR3 spans 15 amino acids. The V gene end was trimmed by 2 bases and the J gene end by 6 bases; junction bases not matched to a gene: 7. Germline CDR1 is SGHAT and CDR2 is FQNNGV. The CDR3, as DNA: TGTGCCAGCAGCTTAACCCGGGACAGGGTACATGGCTACACCTTC. Translated, it gives CASSLTRDRVHGYTF.

This clone has at least ten counts. V is TRBV5-6 and J is TRBJ1-5; possibly TRBD1 for D (5 bases). With 4 bases removed from V and 2 bases from J, the gap between germline ends came to 10 bases. CDR1 is SGHDT and CDR2 is YYEEEE in the germline V gene. The CDR3 has 14 residues. CDR3 nucleotides: TGTGCCAGCAGCCTCTGGGGGGGCAATCAGCCCCAGCATTTT. It specifies CASSLWGGNQPQHF.

This clone came up many times. The genes are TRBV4-1 and TRBJ2-1; TRBD2 matches at 7 bases. This CDR3 is 17 amino acids long. V was clipped by 4 bases and J by 4 bases; unmatched bases: 13. The germline gives CDR1 MGHRA, CDR2 YSYEKL. In DNA form, the CDR3 reads TGCGCCAGCAGCCTCTACATAAGCGGGGAGAGGTACAATGAGCAGTTCTTC. Its protein product is CASSLYISGERYNEQFF.

Ten or more counts support this clone. The chain links TRBV6-6 to TRBJ2-6; a possible D gene is TRBD2 (5 bases). Trimming stripped 2 bases from V and 2 bases from J, with 10 bases between. This CDR3 contains 16 residues. Germline V gene lookup returns CDR1 MNHNY and CDR2 SVGAGI (reference sequence). CDR3 nucleotide sequence: TGTGCCAGCAGTTACGTGGCCGGGGCTGGGGCCAACGTCCTGACTTTC. Protein product: CASSYVAGAGANVLTF.

At least ten counts were recorded for this clone. This chain uses TRBV28 with TRBJ1-1; no definite D call. The germline V gene encodes CDR1 MDHEN and CDR2 SYDVKM. The CDR3 is made up of 15 amino acids. V lost 4 bases, J lost 5 bases, and 17 bases lay in between. The CDR3 is CASSSGPSAGTEAFF. Here the CDR3 DNA reads TGTGCCAGCAGTTCAGGACCCAGCGCGGGGACTGAAGCTTTCTTT.

In its sample, this clone was seen many times. The chain joins TRBV5-1 to TRBJ1-2; 10 bases agree with TRBD1. Trimming cost V 4 bases and J 4 bases; bases outside gene matches: 4. CDR1 and CDR2 from the germline V gene are SGHRS and YFSETQ. CDR3 length: 14 amino acids. CDR3 protein: CASSPGQGGYGYTF. As DNA, the CDR3 is TGCGCCAGCAGCCCAGGACAGGGGGGCTATGGCTACACCTTC.

This clone occurred many times. V usage is TRBV28 and J usage is TRBJ1-4, with 7 bases aligning to TRBD1. CDR1 and CDR2 from the germline V gene are MDHEN and SYDVKM. The CDR3 totals 15 residues. Losses at the gene ends were 7 bases for V and 3 bases for J; bases not matched to a gene: 8. CDR3 loop: CASTISGTANEKLFF. In DNA form, the CDR3 reads TGTGCCAGCACCATTTCCGGGACAGCTAATGAAAAACTGTTTTTT.

This clone was detected ten times or more. This chain uses TRBV27 with TRBJ1-2; 7 positions agree with TRBD1. CDR1 and CDR2 from the germline V gene are MNHEY and SMNVEV (reference sequence). This CDR3 is 15 amino acids long. V lost 0 bases, J lost 8 bases, and 9 bases stayed unmatched. Written as DNA, the CDR3 is TGTGCCAGCAGTTTATCGGGACAGTCGGTTGTCGGCTACACCTTC. Its translation: CASSLSGQSVVGYTF.

The table lists this clone with many counts. CDR3 amino acids: CASSQGGVQPQHF. CDR3 coding DNA: TGTGCCAGCAGCCAAGGGGGCGTACAGCCCCAGCATTTT. This chain uses TRBV4-2 with TRBJ1-5; possible D gene TRBD1, 5 bases. Germline assignment: CDR1 LGHNA and CDR2 YNFKEQ. The CDR3 runs 13 residues. The V gene lost 1 base and the J gene lost 7 bases, with 8 bases spanning the gap.

In this sample, this clone turned up many times. The V and J genes are TRBV7-8 and TRBJ2-5, with 8 positions matching TRBD1. CDR3 length: 17 amino acids. Looked up from germline, CDR1 is SGHVS and CDR2 is FQNEAQ. V lost 1 base to trimming and J lost 0 bases; unmatched junction nucleotides: 7. The CDR3 loop is CASSLGYRGAYQETQYF. CDR3 sequence (DNA): TGTGCCAGCAGCTTAGGTTACAGGGGGGCCTACCAAGAGACCCAGTACTTC.

The table lists this clone with many counts. J is TRBJ1-2 and V is TRBV28; D unclear. V was cut by 3 bases and J by 1 base, with 3 bases left in between. Germline V gives CDR1 MDHEN, CDR2 SYDVKM. The CDR3 sequence is 12 residues long. The CDR3 bases are TGTGCCAGCAGTTTTTATAACTATGGCTACACCTTC. Protein sequence: CASSFYNYGYTF.

This clone appeared many times. The chain has TRBV5-4 and TRBJ2-1; 11 bases align to TRBD2. Germline CDR1 reads SGHNT; CDR2 reads YYREEE (reference sequence). V was pared by 4 bases and J by 6 bases, with 6 bases of the junction left unmatched. This CDR3 is built from 15 residues. CDR3 region: CASSPSGGQVNEQFF. CDR3 DNA sequence: TGTGCCAGCAGCCCTAGCGGGGGGCAGGTCAATGAGCAGTTCTTC.

This clone was seen many times. The chain employs TRBV5-1 and TRBJ1-4, with unresolved D. Trimming removed 4 bases from V and 3 bases from J, with 19 bases in between. This CDR3 spans 17 amino acids. CDR1 is SGHRS and CDR2 is YFSETQ in the germline V gene. The CDR3 region is CASSLGGSQLANEKLFF. The CDR3 nucleotides are TGCGCCAGCAGCCTGGGCGGCAGTCAGTTAGCTAATGAAAAACTGTTTTTT.

This clone was found many times. The chain has TRBV18 and TRBJ2-7; D may be TRBD2 (5 bases). V was cut by 5 bases and J by 4 bases, with 12 bases left in between. The CDR3 has 13 residues. Germline lookup yields CDR1 KGHSH and CDR2 LQKENI. The CDR3 loop is CASSERTSYEQYF. In DNA form, the CDR3 reads TGTGCCAGCTCAGAAAGGACTTCTTACGAGCAGTACTTC.

This clone has ten or more counts. This chain uses TRBV29-1 with TRBJ2-3; 7 nucleotides agree with TRBD2. Losses at the gene ends were 7 bases for V and 7 bases for J; bases not matched to a gene: 11. The CDR3 contains 13 residues. Germline CDR1 SQVTM, CDR2 ANQGSEA. Written as DNA, the CDR3 is TGCAGCGCCCACCAGCGGGGCCTGAATACGCAGTATTTT. It codes for CSAHQRGLNTQYF.

This clone was counted at least ten times. The chain carries TRBV5-1 and TRBJ1-2; 7 positions match TRBD1. Per the germline V gene, CDR1 is SGHRS and CDR2 is YFSETQ. The CDR3 has 15 amino acids. V lost 1 base, J lost 4 bases, and 7 bases stayed unmatched. CDR3 DNA sequence: TGCGCCAGCAGCTTGATAACAGGGGTAGGCTATGGCTACACCTTC. It is translated as CASSLITGVGYGYTF. The variable domain in full, with the rest retrieved from reference TRBV5-1 and TRBJ1-2, is KAGVTQTPRYLIKTRGQQVTLSCSPISGHRSVSWYQQTPGQGLQFLFEYFSETQRNKGNFPGRFSGRQFSNSRSEMNVSTLELGDSALYLCASSLITGVGYGYTFGSGTRLTVV.

Ten or more counts support this clone. The chain joins TRBV7-6 to TRBJ2-2; TRBD2 matches at 11 bases. V lost 5 bases, J lost 0 bases, and 14 bases stayed unmatched. Germline values: CDR1 SGHVS, CDR2 FNYEAQ. The CDR3 runs to 20 residues. CDR3 sequence: CASSLIPRLAGHSNTGELFF. For the CDR3, the DNA is TGTGCCAGCAGCCTGATCCCGAGACTAGCGGGACACTCGAACACCGGGGAGCTGTTTTTT.

This clone was counted ten times or more. The chain couples TRBV6-1 to TRBJ2-1; 7 bases match TRBD1. The CDR3 totals 15 residues. V was pared by 3 bases and J by 5 bases, with 7 bases of the junction left unmatched. CDR1 is MNHNS, CDR2 SASEGT, per germline. CDR3: CASSETGQKNNEQFF. The CDR3 DNA is TGTGCCAGCAGTGAGACGGGACAGAAAAACAATGAGCAGTTCTTC.